This T cell receptor beta chain emerged from a study of shared clonotypes between healthy human individuals. Points from the study as a whole: Researchers sampled only blood; tissue repertoires likely differ.

Template for every sorted-subset replicate PCR totaled approximately 200 ng DNA, roughly 30,000 T cell genomes. Method: immunoSEQ multiplex PCR; TCRdb's copy keeps in-frame clones and lacks some. The table has millions of clones, just under 95% seen once. V gave up 2 bases and J gave up 0 bases, with 16 bases separating them. This CDR3 is built from 17 residues. The germline CDR1 and CDR2 sequences are SGHRS and YFSETQ. Naive CD8 populations comprised CD45RO-negative cells positively selected for CCR7, excluding terminally differentiated effector memory CD45RA+ cells. Concerning this clone itself: Its antigen is unknown.

The V call is TRBV5-1, the J call TRBJ2-3; D ambiguous. The clonotype comes from a young man in good health. The sequenced material came from naive CD8+ T cells sorted from blood. The CDR3 coding sequence is TGCGCCAGCAGCTTAACTTTTCAGGCGGCTAGCACAGATACGCAGTATTTT. Its protein product is CASSLTFQAASTDTQYF.